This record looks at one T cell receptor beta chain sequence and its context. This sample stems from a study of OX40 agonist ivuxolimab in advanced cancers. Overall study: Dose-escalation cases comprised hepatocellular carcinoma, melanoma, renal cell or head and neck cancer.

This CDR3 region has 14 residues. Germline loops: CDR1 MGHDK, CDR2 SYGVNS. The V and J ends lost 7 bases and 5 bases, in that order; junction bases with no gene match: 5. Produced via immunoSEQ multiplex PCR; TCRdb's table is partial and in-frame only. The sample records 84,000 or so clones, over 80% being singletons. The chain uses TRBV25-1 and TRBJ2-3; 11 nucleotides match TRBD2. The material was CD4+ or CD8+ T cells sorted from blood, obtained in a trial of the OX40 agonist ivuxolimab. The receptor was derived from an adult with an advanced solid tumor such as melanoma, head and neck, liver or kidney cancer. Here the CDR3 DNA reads TGTGCCAGCACTCATAGCGGGAGGGGAGATACGCAGTATTTT. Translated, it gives CASTHSGRGDTQYF.